These 18 T cell receptor beta chains originate from one sample sequenced in a study of cytomegalovirus exposure and HLA in healthy donors. The PCR had 60 Vbeta and 13 Jbeta primers. Measured with immunoSEQ multiplex PCR; TCRdb has only the in-frame clones, and not every one. This table lists 100,000 to 150,000 clones. The sequenced sample was PBMCs. These receptors all come from a man aged 18 to 29 in good health and CMV-seronegative.

The chain links TRBV5-6 to TRBJ1-1; 12 bases map to TRBD1. The junction had 3 bases not matched to a gene; V was cut back by 3 bases and J by 6 bases. The CDR3 is made up of 14 amino acids. The germline V gene encodes CDR1 SGHDT and CDR2 YYEEEE. CDR3 region: CASSWGQGAAEAFF. CDR3 DNA sequence: TGTGCCAGCAGCTGGGGACAGGGGGCAGCTGAAGCTTTCTTT.

The V and J genes are TRBV9 and TRBJ2-2; no firm D call. Germline assignment: CDR1 SGDLS and CDR2 YYNGEE. CDR3 size: 12 residues. With 0 bases removed from V and 9 bases from J, the gap between germline ends came to 6 bases. The CDR3 DNA sequence: TGTGCCAGCAGCGTAGAATTCAGGGAGCTGTTTTTT. It yields the protein CASSVEFRELFF.

The chain joins TRBV19 to TRBJ2-7; a weak D match, TRBD1 (5 bases). Trimming stripped 10 bases from V and 0 bases from J, with 13 bases between. Germline loops: CDR1 LNHDA, CDR2 SQIVND (reference sequence). The CDR3 covers 13 residues. CDR3 DNA: TGTGCCACCCGACAGCCAAGCTCCTACGAGCAGTACTTC. This gives the protein CATRQPSSYEQYF.

The chain uses TRBV11-2 and TRBJ1-3; D unclear. Looked up from germline, CDR1 is SGHAT and CDR2 is FQNNGV. This CDR3 region has 14 residues. The ends were cut back, 5 bases at V and 6 bases at J, with 14 bases in the middle. The chain's CDR3 is CASSDQYFENTIYF. In DNA, the CDR3 is TGTGCCAGCAGCGATCAGTATTTTGAAAACACCATATATTTT.

The genes are TRBV9 and TRBJ1-1; D call uncertain. Trimming shortened V by 4 bases and J by 11 bases, and 18 bases separated the two germline ends. This CDR3 has 13 amino acids. Germline assignment: CDR1 SGDLS and CDR2 YYNGEE. CDR3 coding DNA: TGTGCCAGCAGCAGCGGACCCGGGGATTTGGCTTTCTTT. This translates into CASSSGPGDLAFF.

The rearrangement links TRBV19 to TRBJ2-5; possibly TRBD1 for D (7 bases). V lost 5 bases to trimming and J lost 4 bases, with 17 bases between them. Germline CDR1 LNHDA, CDR2 SQIVND (reference sequence). This CDR3 is built from 15 residues. CDR3 region: CASSSRGDSRETQYF. The CDR3 coding sequence is TGTGCCAGTAGTTCCCGCGGGGACAGTAGAGAGACCCAGTACTTC.

The V and J genes are TRBV27 and TRBJ1-1, with D tentatively TRBD1 (5 bases). The CDR3 is made up of 15 amino acids. The V gene lost 2 bases and the J gene lost 0 bases, with 10 bases spanning the gap. Germline V CDR1 and CDR2: MNHEY, SMNVEV (reference sequence). CDR3 DNA: TGTGCCAGCAGTTTACAGGGTTGGGTGAACACTGAAGCTTTCTTT. Encoded protein: CASSLQGWVNTEAFF.

V usage is TRBV5-4 and J usage is TRBJ1-3; D may be TRBD1 (6 bases). CDR1 is SGHNT, CDR2 YYREEE, per germline (reference sequence). Trimming stripped 4 bases from V and 0 bases from J, with 17 bases between. The CDR3 is 17 amino acids. Written as DNA, the CDR3 is TGTGCCAGCAGCCCTCGGACAGCTAGAAACTCTGGAAACACCATATATTTT. This encodes CASSPRTARNSGNTIYF.

The chain is built from TRBV4-3 and TRBJ1-2; 11 nucleotides line up with TRBD1. CDR1 is LGHNA, CDR2 YSLEER, per germline. The V gene end was trimmed by 4 bases and the J gene end by 4 bases; junction bases not matched to a gene: 17. The CDR3 has 19 residues. The CDR3 DNA reads TGCGCCAGCAGCCGCCATGGCCTTACCGGGACAGGGGGTGTCTATGGCTACACCTTC. It encodes CASSRHGLTGTGGVYGYTF.

The chain couples TRBV2 to TRBJ2-7, with 9 bases that match TRBD1. CDR3 length: 12 amino acids. V lost 6 bases, J lost 9 bases, and 6 bases stayed unmatched. Germline V gene sequence: CDR1 SNHLY, CDR2 FYNNEI. The CDR3: CASSRDRVRQYF. The CDR3 DNA reads as TGTGCCAGCAGCAGGGACAGGGTAAGGCAGTACTTC.

The genes are TRBV10-3 and TRBJ1-1; 10 positions agree with TRBD1. CDR1 is ENHRY and CDR2 is SYGVKD in the germline V gene. With V trimmed by 9 bases and J by 6 bases, 4 bases remained unmatched. The CDR3 is made up of 12 amino acids. CDR3 residues: CAIRGQGAEAFF. The CDR3 DNA reads as TGTGCCATTAGAGGACAGGGGGCTGAAGCTTTCTTT.

The chain couples TRBV7-3 to TRBJ2-5; D remains ambiguous. V lost 1 base to trimming and J lost 5 bases, with 8 bases between them. CDR3 length: 13 amino acids. The V gene's germline CDR1 is SGHTA and CDR2 FQGTGA. The chain's CDR3 is CASSLKLRETQYF. CDR3 DNA sequence: TGTGCCAGCAGCTTAAAATTGCGGGAGACCCAGTACTTC.

The chain links TRBV7-2 to TRBJ1-5; possibly TRBD1 for D (5 bases). Trimming cost V 5 bases and J 5 bases, with 22 bases left between them. Germline values: CDR1 SGHTA, CDR2 FQGNSA. CDR3 length: 17 amino acids. CDR3 protein: CASSPSMDGGGYQPQHF. The CDR3 DNA reads TGTGCCAGCAGCCCATCCATGGACGGCGGGGGGTATCAGCCCCAGCATTTT.

This chain joins TRBV9 and TRBJ2-2; 8 bases fit TRBD1. V trimming: 3 bases; J trimming: 7 bases; junction bases outside the gene matches: 2. The CDR3 is 13 amino acids. Germline loops: CDR1 SGDLS, CDR2 YYNGEE. The CDR3, as DNA: TGTGCCAGCAGCGGGGGGACAGGCGGGGAGCTGTTTTTT. It translates to CASSGGTGGELFF.

V usage is TRBV9 and J usage is TRBJ2-1, with 9 bases aligning to TRBD2. This CDR3 has 15 amino acids. Looked up from germline, CDR1 is SGDLS and CDR2 is YYNGEE. V was clipped by 0 bases and J by 5 bases; unmatched bases: 3. The CDR3 reads CASSVVAGGHNEQFF. In DNA form, the CDR3 reads TGTGCCAGCAGCGTAGTGGCGGGAGGGCACAATGAGCAGTTCTTC. The full variable domain, rest sourced from reference TRBV9 and TRBJ2-1, is DSGVTQTPKHLITATGQRVTLRCSPRSGDLSVYWYQQSLDQGLQFLIQYYNGEERAKGNILERFSAQQFPDLHSELNLSSLELGDSALYFCASSVVAGGHNEQFFGPGTRLTVL.

V and J are TRBV7-2 and TRBJ2-3; D might be TRBD2 (5 bases). V lost 6 bases and J 6 bases, leaving 19 bases between the germline ends. CDR3 length: 15 amino acids. In germline, CDR1 is SGHTA, CDR2 FQGNSA. CDR3 bases: TGTGCCAGCAGTTCAGGCGGATCCCGGAGGGATACGCAGTATTTT. Translating it yields CASSSGGSRRDTQYF.

The V and J genes are TRBV7-8 and TRBJ1-3; possible D gene TRBD1, 6 bases. V was pared by 5 bases and J by 4 bases, with 18 bases between. The CDR3 is 16 amino acids. The germline V gene has CDR1 SGHVS and CDR2 FQNEAQ. The CDR3 DNA reads TGTGCCAGCAGCGTAGGCAAATGGCAGGGGGGAAACACCATATATTTT. It codes for CASSVGKWQGGNTIYF.

Regarding this clone: At one boundary the junction diverges from the germline segment, which might be a read error. Other nucleotide sequences from this sample produce the same CDR3. The J gene is TRBJ2-7, the V gene TRBV6-1; TRBD2 is a possible D gene (5 bases). Germline CDR1 MNHNS, CDR2 SASEGT. The length of the CDR3 is 18 residues. Here the CDR3 reads CASSAPIGGLGNSYEQYF. The CDR3 DNA follows: TGCGCCAGCAGTGCCCCAATCGGAGGATTGGGGAACTCCTACGAGCAGTACTTC.